These 31 T cell receptor beta chains were all obtained from the same sample, sequenced in a study of human T cells and chemical hapten exposure. Time point in this sample: patch test 1, 2 weeks after DPC sensitization. The treatment: therapeutic diphenylcyclopropenone sensitization with weekly scalp DPC. One entry per CDR3 protein, called by TCRdb with MiXCR from the RACE reads. There are a few hundred thousand distinct CDR3 sequences in the sample; 4.8% occur only once, and roughly 2.4% lies in the top ten. Specimen: whole blood, collected in connection with sensitization to the hapten diphenylcyclopropenone (DPC). The receptors stem from a woman between 50 and 59 years old with alopecia areata. Some clones in this sample may be carry-over from other donors' samples.

This clonotype was observed many times. The J gene is TRBJ1-5, the V gene TRBV6-2 or TRBV6-3; the match to TRBD1 covers 10 bases. This CDR3 contains 16 residues. V was pared by 6 bases and J by 7 bases, with 12 bases of the junction left unmatched. The germline V gene encodes CDR1 MNHEY and CDR2 SVGEGT. CDR3 sequence (DNA): TGTGCCAGCAGACCCCTTAGACAGGGGGCTAACCAGCCCCAGCATTTT. It is translated as CASRPLRQGANQPQHF.

CDR3 sequence reads: CAIFSGRVAETQYF. CDR3 coding DNA: TGCGCCATCTTTAGCGGGAGGGTGGCTGAGACCCAGTACTTC. The chain couples TRBV10-2 to TRBJ2-5; 11 bases line up with TRBD2. Germline V gene sequence: CDR1 WSHSY, CDR2 SAAADI. The CDR3 contains 14 residues. Unmatched junction bases numbered 9, after V lost 10 bases and J lost 5 bases.

In its sample, this clonotype was seen many times. This chain links TRBV27 with TRBJ1-5, with 7 positions matching TRBD1. The CDR3 runs to 15 residues. Trimming cost V 5 bases and J 2 bases; bases outside gene matches: 6. Per germline, CDR1 MNHEY and CDR2 SMNVEV (reference sequence). The CDR3 nucleotides read TGTGCCAGCAGTCGACAGGGAGGAGGCAATCAGCCCCAGCATTTT. Translating gives CASSRQGGGNQPQHF.

This clonotype was found many times. The rearrangement joins TRBV20-1 to TRBJ2-3; D could derive from TRBD1 or TRBD2 (5 bases each). V was cut by 5 bases and J by 8 bases, with 17 bases left in between. CDR3 length equals 13 residues. Germline values: CDR1 DFQATT, CDR2 SNEGSKA (reference sequence). In nucleotides, the CDR3 is TGCAGTGCTCCTTCGGGATCAAGGGGTACGCAGTATTTT. Protein: CSAPSGSRGTQYF.

This clonotype was seen only a few times. The rearrangement uses TRBV29-1 and TRBJ1-5, with TRBD1 matching over 8 bases. The CDR3 is made up of 13 amino acids. Unmatched junction bases numbered 4, after V lost 4 bases and J lost 5 bases. Germline loops: CDR1 SQVTM, CDR2 ANQGSEA. CDR3 bases: TGCAGCGTTGCGACAGGGGTGGATCAGCCCCAGCATTTT. Its protein product is CSVATGVDQPQHF.

The chain joins TRBV3-1 to TRBJ2-4; 13 nucleotides agree with TRBD2. The J segment lost 0 bases and the V segment lost 3 bases, leaving 5 bases of the junction unmatched. The CDR3 loop spans 18 amino acids. CDR1 is LGHDT and CDR2 is YNNKEL in the germline V gene (reference sequence). The CDR3 loop is CASSHGLAGVRAKNIQYF. For the CDR3, the DNA is TGTGCCAGCAGCCACGGACTAGCGGGAGTTCGAGCCAAAAACATTCAGTACTTC.

This clonotype has ten or more counts. The chain is built from TRBV7-6 and TRBJ2-1; no firm D call. CDR1 is SGHVS and CDR2 is FNYEAQ in the germline V gene. With 5 bases removed from V and 3 bases from J, the gap between germline ends came to 11 bases. This CDR3 is built from 14 residues. CDR3 sequence reads: CASSPNLLYNEQFF. The CDR3 nucleotides read TGTGCCAGCAGCCCAAATCTCCTCTACAATGAGCAGTTCTTC.

The chain joins TRBV6-2 or TRBV6-3 to TRBJ1-5; D remains unclear. The ends were cut back, 5 bases at V and 5 bases at J, with 13 bases in the middle. CDR1 is MNHEY and CDR2 is SVGEGT in the germline V gene. This CDR3 has 14 residues. The CDR3 DNA reads TGTGCCAGCAGTCTCCTGGACCTTCATCAGCCCCAGCATTTT. It codes for CASSLLDLHQPQHF.

This clonotype was seen ten or more times. The V and J genes are TRBV7-9 and TRBJ2-3; 9 nucleotides agree with TRBD2. The CDR3 length is 17 residues. V was pared by 4 bases and J by 6 bases, with 14 bases of the junction left unmatched. Looked up from germline, CDR1 is SEHNR and CDR2 is FQNEAQ (reference sequence). The CDR3 nucleotides are TGTGCCAGCAGCTCCTACCTTAGCGGGAGTCCCTGGGATACGCAGTATTTT. Translated: CASSSYLSGSPWDTQYF.

This clonotype was found a few times. The chain links TRBV2 to TRBJ2-5; TRBD1 matches at 7 bases. V lost 7 bases and J lost 5; bases outside the gene matches: 4. CDR3 length equals 12 residues. Germline V gives CDR1 SNHLY, CDR2 FYNNEI. CDR3: CASKRGPETQYF. The DNA of the CDR3 is TGTGCCAGCAAAAGGGGGCCGGAGACCCAGTACTTC.

There are many counts of this clonotype. This chain's CDR3 is CASSRDLASSATDTQYF. The DNA of the CDR3 is TGCGCCAGCAGCAGGGACTTGGCTAGCAGCGCCACAGATACGCAGTATTTT. The chain uses TRBV5-1 and TRBJ2-3; TRBD2 might be the D (6 bases). Germline V lookup: CDR1 SGHRS, CDR2 YFSETQ. The CDR3 covers 17 residues. The V end was cut by 4 bases, the J end by 2 bases, with 20 bases between.

The J gene is TRBJ2-3, the V gene TRBV4-2; D is ambiguous. The CDR3 totals 15 residues. Trimming removed 1 base at V and 0 bases at J, with 8 bases between. Germline-derived CDR1 and CDR2 are LGHNA and YNFKEQ. For the CDR3, the DNA is TGTGCCAGCAGCCAAGTTGCGGATAGCACAGATACGCAGTATTTT. Translation gives CASSQVADSTDTQYF.

This clonotype was found many times. This sequence joins TRBV29-1 and TRBJ1-1; D remains ambiguous. V was shortened by 5 bases and J by 2 bases, with 6 bases between the two germline ends. Germline assignment: CDR1 SQVTM and CDR2 ANQGSEA. The CDR3 has 11 amino acids. In DNA form, the CDR3 reads TGCAGCGTTAGTGCTAACACTGAAGCTTTCTTT. It yields the protein CSVSANTEAFF.

This clonotype was picked up many times. V and J are TRBV28 and TRBJ2-3, with D perhaps assigned TRBD1 or TRBD2 (6 bases each). Between the trimmed V and J ends, which lost 6 bases and 3 bases, there was a span of 13 bases. CDR3 length: 14 residues. Germline CDR1 MDHEN, CDR2 SYDVKM. CDR3 in DNA: TGTGCCAGCAGCGAGGGGGGTAGGACAGATACGCAGTATTTT. This translates into CASSEGGRTDTQYF.

This clonotype has a handful of counts. This rearrangement joins TRBV6-6 to TRBJ2-3; tentative D call: TRBD2 (5 bases). The germline V and J ends were trimmed by 7 bases and 0 bases, with 11 bases remaining between them. There are 14 residues in the CDR3. Per the germline V gene, CDR1 is MNHNY and CDR2 is SVGAGI (reference sequence). CDR3 in amino acids: CASNTRGSTDTQYF. The CDR3 DNA reads TGTGCCAGCAACACGCGCGGGAGCACAGATACGCAGTATTTT.

This clonotype was counted ten times or more. The chain links TRBV2 to TRBJ1-5; D may be TRBD1 (6 bases). Germline assignment: CDR1 SNHLY and CDR2 FYNNEI. The CDR3 is 14 residues long. The V and J ends lost 6 bases and 4 bases respectively, with 13 bases between them. The CDR3 bases are TGTGCCAGCAGGCTCGCTGGACAGAATCAGCCCCAGCATTTT. Its translation is CASRLAGQNQPQHF.

This clonotype was seen repeatedly, ten times or more. V gene TRBV12-3 or TRBV12-4 combines with J gene TRBJ2-2; D perhaps matches TRBD2 (6 bases). The CDR3 is 15 residues long. Between the trimmed V and J ends, which lost 0 bases and 3 bases, there was a span of 8 bases. CDR3 DNA: TGTGCCAGCAGTTTAGCCGGGGGATACACCGGGGAGCTGTTTTTT. Its translation: CASSLAGGYTGELFF.

Concerning this clonotype: This could be a read error, since a much larger clone is one nucleotide away. The V and J genes are TRBV7-6 and TRBJ2-2, with D possibly TRBD2 on 5 matching bases. Deletions cut 5 bases from V and 9 bases from J, with 13 bases between. This CDR3 region has 13 residues. Germline V gives CDR1 SGHVS, CDR2 FNYEAQ. The CDR3 nucleotides read TGTGCCAGCAGCCCTCCTAGCCGCAGGGAGCTGTTTTTT. Encoded protein: CASSPPSRRELFF.

The chain links TRBV20-1 to TRBJ2-7; 8 bases match TRBD1. The CDR3 extends over 13 amino acids. CDR1 DFQATT and CDR2 SNEGSKA come from the germline V gene (reference sequence). J lost 7 bases, V lost 5 bases, and 10 bases had no gene match. In DNA form, the CDR3 reads TGCAGTGCTCGTAAGCAGGGGGCTAGGGAGCAGTACTTC. Amino acid sequence: CSARKQGAREQYF.

The sample holds many counts of this clonotype. The J gene is TRBJ2-2, the V gene TRBV6-2 or TRBV6-3; 14 bases map to TRBD2. The CDR3 covers 15 residues. V shed 8 bases and J 7 bases; nucleotides not matched to a gene: 6. Germline CDR1 and CDR2: MNHEY and SVGEGT. Written as DNA, the CDR3 is TGTGCCAGCTCGACTAGCGGGAGGGCCGGCGGGGAGCTGTTTTTT. Encoded protein: CASSTSGRAGGELFF.

In its sample, this clonotype was seen many times. The chain links TRBV20-1 to TRBJ2-3; a weak D match, TRBD1 (6 bases). The V end was cut by 3 bases, the J end by 2 bases, with 15 bases between. The CDR3 extends over 15 amino acids. Per the germline V gene, CDR1 is DFQATT and CDR2 is SNEGSKA (reference sequence). CDR3 in amino acids: CSASPVRGYTDTQYF. DNA for the CDR3: TGCAGTGCTAGCCCTGTTAGGGGGTACACAGATACGCAGTATTTT.

This clonotype has only a few counts. The V gene is TRBV2, the J gene TRBJ1-2, with 7 bases fitting TRBD1. Trimming cost V 8 bases and J 5 bases; bases outside gene matches: 2. The germline V gene encodes CDR1 SNHLY and CDR2 FYNNEI. The CDR3 spans 11 residues. CDR3 sequence reads: CASGTAYGYTF. Written as DNA, the CDR3 is TGTGCCAGCGGGACAGCTTATGGCTACACCTTC.

At least ten counts were recorded for this clonotype. The chain has TRBV27 and TRBJ2-3; 11 bases are shared with TRBD2. This CDR3 has 17 residues. V shed 4 bases and J 0 bases; nucleotides not matched to a gene: 6. Per germline, CDR1 MNHEY and CDR2 SMNVEV (reference sequence). The CDR3 reads CASSSLSGRGSTDTQYF. The CDR3 DNA reads TGTGCCAGCAGTTCTCTTAGCGGGAGGGGTAGCACAGATACGCAGTATTTT.

This clonotype was counted at least ten times. The CDR3 coding sequence is TGCGCCAGCAGCCCAAGACAGGGGACAACCTACGAGCAGTACTTC. As protein: CASSPRQGTTYEQYF. J is TRBJ2-7 and V is TRBV5-1; 8 nucleotides line up with TRBD1. V trimming: 4 bases; J trimming: 2 bases; junction bases outside the gene matches: 8. The CDR3 is 15 amino acids. The V gene's germline CDR1 is SGHRS and CDR2 YFSETQ.

This clonotype was detected ten times or more. The rearrangement joins TRBV28 to TRBJ2-7; TRBD1 matches 8 bases. This CDR3 spans 15 amino acids. After removal of 2 bases from V and 4 bases from J, the junction contained 7 bases not matched to a gene. Germline-derived CDR1 and CDR2 are MDHEN and SYDVKM. CDR3 coding DNA: TGTGCCAGCAGTTTACCGGACAGGGAAAGGTACGAGCAGTACTTC. Encoded protein: CASSLPDRERYEQYF.

This clonotype came up many times. This chain connects TRBV15 to TRBJ1-2; D is undetermined. The V gene's germline CDR1 is LNHNV and CDR2 YYDKDF (reference sequence). CDR3 length: 14 amino acids. V was clipped by 4 bases and J by 2 bases, with 11 bases between them. Written as DNA, the CDR3 is TGTGCCACCAGCACCGGGAAGCCGAACTATGGCTACACCTTC. Protein sequence: CATSTGKPNYGYTF.

V is TRBV12-3 or TRBV12-4 and J is TRBJ1-5; D ambiguous. V was trimmed by 1 base and J by 0 bases, leaving 7 bases between them. The CDR3 loop spans 15 amino acids. The CDR3 spells CASSLVGDSNQPQHF. DNA for the CDR3: TGTGCCAGCAGTTTAGTCGGGGATAGCAATCAGCCCCAGCATTTT.

The V and J genes are TRBV7-2 and TRBJ1-4; D remains unclear. The CDR3 loop spans 15 amino acids. V lost 2 bases, J lost 2 bases, and 9 bases lay in between. CDR1 is SGHTA and CDR2 is FQGNSA in the germline V gene. CDR3 region: CASSLLGSTNEKLFF. The CDR3 bases are TGTGCCAGCAGCTTATTGGGGTCGACTAATGAAAAACTGTTTTTT.

This clonotype was found many times. The chain employs TRBV30 and TRBJ2-7; D tentatively reads TRBD1 or TRBD2 (5 bases each). Germline V gives CDR1 GTSNPN, CDR2 SVGIG (reference sequence). V was cut by 5 bases and J by 2 bases, with 13 bases left in between. The CDR3 spans 13 residues. The CDR3 loop is CAWRGRLPYEQYF. The CDR3 DNA reads as TGTGCCTGGCGGGGACGGCTACCCTACGAGCAGTACTTC.

The chain couples TRBV4-1 to TRBJ2-5; D gene ambiguous. This CDR3 contains 15 residues. The germline V and J ends were trimmed by 0 bases and 0 bases, with 8 bases remaining between them. CDR1 and CDR2 from the germline V gene are MGHRA and YSYEKL. This CDR3 is CASSQDLGYQETQYF. The CDR3 DNA follows: TGCGCCAGCAGCCAAGATCTGGGTTACCAAGAGACCCAGTACTTC.

The sample holds many counts of this clonotype. CDR3 amino acids: CASSHPGGTGTYEQYF. In DNA form, the CDR3 reads TGCGCCAGCAGCCACCCTGGTGGGACAGGAACCTACGAGCAGTACTTC. V is TRBV4-1 and J is TRBJ2-7; 8 bases line up with TRBD1. The CDR3 has 16 amino acids. CDR1 is MGHRA and CDR2 is YSYEKL in the germline V gene. The junction had 9 bases not matched to a gene; V was cut back by 3 bases and J by 2 bases.